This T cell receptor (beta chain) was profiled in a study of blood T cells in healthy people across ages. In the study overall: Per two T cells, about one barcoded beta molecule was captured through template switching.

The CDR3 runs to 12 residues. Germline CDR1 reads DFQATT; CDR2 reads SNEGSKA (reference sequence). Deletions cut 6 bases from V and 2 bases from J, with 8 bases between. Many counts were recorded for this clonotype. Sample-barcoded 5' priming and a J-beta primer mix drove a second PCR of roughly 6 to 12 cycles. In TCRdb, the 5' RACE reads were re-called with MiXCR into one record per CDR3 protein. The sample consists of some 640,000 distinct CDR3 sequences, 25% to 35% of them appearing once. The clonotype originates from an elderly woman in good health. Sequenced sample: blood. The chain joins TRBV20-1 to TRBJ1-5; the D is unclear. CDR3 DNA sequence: TGCAGTGCGGAGGAGGGCAATCAGCCCCAGCATTTT. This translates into CSAEEGNQPQHF.